Below, 20 T cell receptor beta chains from the same sample are listed, as sequenced in a study of Ad26.COV2.S vaccination and SARS-CoV-2 variants (dated by TCRdb to the early 2020s). This specimen's treatment or condition label, interpreted: around 19 received Ad26.COV2.S at low or high dose, single or two shots; roughly five received placebo; per-sample allocation not given. For vaccine and placebo recipients, repertoires were sequenced using samples collected on day 63 after the first injection. The library was obtained by the immunoSEQ multiplex PCR assay. TCRdb stores this immuneACCESS table with in-frame sequences only. Part of the clones is absent; in the studies checked, under half of the shortfall reflects unresolved V genes, and no reason is known for the rest. For this sample there are approximately 460,000 clones; roughly nine tenths appear just once. Jointly, the top ten make up roughly 1.7% of the sample.

The sample was peripheral blood, taken in a trial of Ad26.COV2.S vaccine versus placebo. The receptors were sampled from a person aged 18-65 years who received the Ad26.COV2.S COVID-19 vaccine or a placebo.

CDR3 sequence (DNA): TGTGCCAGCAGCTTAGTTCGGGGACAGGGGATCTCCGGGGAGCTGTTTTTT. It specifies CASSLVRGQGISGELFF. V and J are TRBV7-2 and TRBJ2-2; 10 bases map to TRBD1. V was pared by 1 base and J by 6 bases, with 8 bases of the junction left unmatched. The CDR3 has 17 amino acids. The germline CDR1 and CDR2 sequences are SGHTA and FQGNSA.

The chain recombines TRBV14 with TRBJ2-3; TRBD2 matches 13 bases. V shed 3 bases, J shed 4 bases, and the junction held 4 bases outside the gene matches. The CDR3 is 16 amino acids. Germline lookup yields CDR1 SGHDN and CDR2 FVKESK. CDR3 nucleotides: TGTGCCAGCAGCCATATACTAGCGGGAGGGCCAGATACGCAGTATTTT. Amino acid sequence: CASSHILAGGPDTQYF.

This clone was found once. The gene calls are TRBV27 and TRBJ2-5; a possible D gene is TRBD2 (5 bases). With 5 bases removed from V and 9 bases from J, the gap between germline ends came to 16 bases. The CDR3 contains 13 residues. Germline-derived CDR1 and CDR2 are MNHEY and SMNVEV (reference sequence). CDR3 residues: CASSPKDSRAQYF. DNA of the CDR3: TGTGCCAGCAGTCCGAAAGACTCGAGGGCCCAGTACTTC.

This chain uses TRBV3-1 (or the pseudogene TRBV3-2) with TRBJ2-7; D uncertain. Trimming pared 0 bases from V and 0 bases from J, leaving 6 bases between. CDR3 length equals 14 residues. From germline, CDR1 is LGHDT and CDR2 YNNKEL (reference sequence). CDR3 loop: CASSQDRASYEQYF. As DNA, the CDR3 is TGTGCCAGCAGCCAAGATCGGGCCTCCTACGAGCAGTACTTC.

The rearrangement links TRBV6-5 to TRBJ2-2; TRBD2 aligns across 13 bases. V lost 4 bases and J lost 7; bases outside the gene matches: 6. This CDR3 spans 16 amino acids. The V gene's germline CDR1 is MNHEY and CDR2 SVGAGI. As DNA, the CDR3 is TGTGCCAGCAGTTGGACTAGCGGGGGTCATGGCGGGGAGCTGTTTTTT. Protein product: CASSWTSGGHGGELFF.

The count of this clone is one. The J gene is TRBJ2-1, the V gene TRBV20-1, with no clear D. The CDR3 sequence is 15 residues long. CDR1 is DFQATT and CDR2 is SNEGSKA in the germline V gene (reference sequence). The V gene lost 3 bases and the J gene lost 4 bases, with 16 bases spanning the gap. DNA for the CDR3: TGCAGTGCTAGTTTTCTATCGCTGGGGTACAATGAGCAGTTCTTC. Amino acid sequence: CSASFLSLGYNEQFF.

The rearrangement uses TRBV11-2 and TRBJ2-3; 7 bases are shared with TRBD1. The CDR3 length is 15 residues. Germline CDR1 and CDR2: SGHAT and FQNNGV. Trimming at V came to 2 bases and at J to 3 bases, leaving 5 bases not matched to a gene. As DNA, the CDR3 is TGTGCCAGCAGCTTATTTACAGGGGATACAGATACGCAGTATTTT. This encodes CASSLFTGDTDTQYF.

This rearrangement joins TRBV11-3 to TRBJ2-1; a weak D match, TRBD1 (5 bases). There are 16 residues in the CDR3. CDR1 and CDR2 (germline): SGHNT, YENEEA. Between the trimmed V and J ends, which lost 0 bases and 9 bases, there was a span of 18 bases. CDR3 DNA: TGTGCCAGCAGCTTAGATGGGCAGGGTTTCGGCAGTGAGCAGTTCTTC. Translating it yields CASSLDGQGFGSEQFF.

This chain uses TRBV11-3 with TRBJ2-1; TRBD2 is a possible D gene (6 bases). V was trimmed by 2 bases and J by 9 bases, leaving 11 bases between them. Per germline, CDR1 SGHNT and CDR2 YENEEA. This CDR3 is 13 amino acids long. CDR3 sequence: CASSLRDSAEQFF. The DNA for the CDR3 is TGTGCCAGCAGCTTAAGGGACTCGGCTGAGCAGTTCTTC. Complete variable domain (other parts from reference TRBV11-3 and TRBJ2-1): EAGVVQSPRYKIIEKKQPVAFWCNPISGHNTLYWYLQNLGQGPELLIRYENEEAVDDSQLPKDRFSAERLKGVDSTLKIQPAELGDSAVYLCASSLRDSAEQFFGPGTRLTVL.

This chain connects TRBV4-3 to TRBJ2-1, with TRBD2 identical over 7 bases. Germline loops: CDR1 LGHNA, CDR2 YSLEER. CDR3 size: 16 residues. The V segment lost 0 bases and the J segment 3 bases; nucleotides outside the gene matches: 5. CDR3 amino acids: CASSQDRLAYYNEQFF. DNA of the CDR3: TGCGCCAGCAGCCAAGATAGACTAGCATACTACAATGAGCAGTTCTTC.

This chain connects TRBV6-6 to TRBJ1-4; unclear D gene. The germline CDR1 and CDR2 sequences are MNHNY and SVGAGI (reference sequence). Trimming shortened V by 5 bases and J by 0 bases, and 13 bases separated the two germline ends. This CDR3 has 16 residues. CDR3 protein: CASSILSRATNEKLFF. For the CDR3, the DNA is TGTGCCAGCAGTATACTAAGCCGTGCAACTAATGAAAAACTGTTTTTT.

The V and J genes are TRBV7-2 and TRBJ1-1; perhaps TRBD1 as D (6 bases). Germline values: CDR1 SGHTA, CDR2 FQGNSA. This CDR3 comprises 14 residues. Deletions cut 5 bases from V and 1 base from J, with 11 bases between. CDR3 amino acids: CASSPGTQNTEAFF. The DNA of the CDR3 is TGTGCCAGCAGCCCTGGGACACAGAACACTGAAGCTTTCTTT.

J is TRBJ1-5 and V is TRBV19, with D possibly matching TRBD1 (6 bases). CDR1 LNHDA and CDR2 SQIVND come from the germline V gene (reference sequence). The CDR3 runs 15 residues. The ends were cut back, 5 bases at V and 3 bases at J, with 14 bases in the middle. The CDR3 DNA is TGTGCCAGTAGTCCGATCGACAGGATCAATCAGCCCCAGCATTTT. Translating gives CASSPIDRINQPQHF.

This chain uses TRBV7-9 with TRBJ2-5; D unresolved. This CDR3 is 13 amino acids long. Germline CDR1 SEHNR, CDR2 FQNEAQ (reference sequence). Trimming left V 5 bases short and J 1 base short, with 8 bases between. The CDR3 loop reads CASSPISQETQYF. The DNA for the CDR3 is TGTGCCAGCAGCCCAATTTCCCAAGAGACCCAGTACTTC.

The genes are TRBV7-2 and TRBJ2-7; D may be TRBD2 (7 bases). The CDR3 contains 17 residues. The V gene lost 4 bases and the J gene lost 6 bases, with 25 bases spanning the gap. Germline CDR1 reads SGHTA; CDR2 reads FQGNSA. CDR3 protein: CASSSRSRGAVGGEQYF. As DNA, the CDR3 is TGTGCCAGCAGCTCCAGAAGCCGGGGGGCCGTGGGTGGCGAGCAGTACTTC.

Worth noting for this clone: Other DNA sequences of this sample code for an identical CDR3. The chain carries TRBV2 and TRBJ2-1; no firm D call. The CDR3 spans 10 residues. Germline CDR1 reads SNHLY; CDR2 reads FYNNEI. V was cut by 6 bases and J by 6 bases, with 3 bases left in between. CDR3 nucleotides: TGTGCCAGCAGCGGCAATGAGCAGTTCTTC. Its translation: CASSGNEQFF.

The chain links TRBV21-1 to TRBJ1-5; TRBD1, the table's D call, lacks a check against the DNA. TRBV21-1 is annotated as a pseudogene. This CDR3 spans 17 amino acids. In nucleotides, the CDR3 is TGTGCCAGCAGCGAAAGGACGGACAAACACAACAATCAGCCCCAGCATTTT. Translation: CASSERTDKHNNQPQHF.

The CDR3 protein is CATSRDGGRAFF. The CDR3 bases are TGTGCCACCAGCAGAGATGGGGGCAGAGCTTTCTTT. The rearrangement links TRBV15 to TRBJ1-1, with D possibly TRBD1 on 6 matching bases. This CDR3 has 12 amino acids. Germline V gene sequence: CDR1 LNHNV, CDR2 YYDKDF (reference sequence). Trimming left V 0 bases short and J 10 bases short, with 9 bases between.

This clone was counted between two and nine times. V gene TRBV3-1 (or the pseudogene TRBV3-2) combines with J gene TRBJ2-2; TRBD2 matches at 14 bases. CDR1 is LGHDT and CDR2 is YNNKEL in the germline V gene (reference sequence). J lost 6 bases, V lost 4 bases, and 7 bases had no gene match. The CDR3 contains 17 residues. The DNA for the CDR3 is TGTGCCAGCAGCCTTCGGACTAGCGGGAGGCCGGCCGGGGAGCTGTTTTTT. Protein sequence: CASSLRTSGRPAGELFF.

The count of this clone is one. The rearrangement joins TRBV28 to TRBJ1-5; D possibly corresponds to TRBD1 (5 bases). The CDR3 is made up of 13 amino acids. V gave up 5 bases and J gave up 4 bases, with 9 bases separating them. From germline, CDR1 is MDHEN and CDR2 SYDVKM. The CDR3 DNA reads TGTGCCAGCAGTGTAAAGGGGAATCAGCCCCAGCATTTT. This codes for CASSVKGNQPQHF.